This T cell receptor (beta chain) was identified during a study of T-cell reconstitution after alpha-beta-depleted transplantation in children. Trimming cost V 0 bases and J 6 bases, with 16 bases left between them. Germline-derived CDR1 and CDR2 are SGHRS and YFSETQ. The CDR3 totals 15 residues. Unique molecular identifiers were built into the TCRbeta library. TCRdb ran MiXCR on the PCR reads and lists one entry per CDR3 protein. Counted here are hundreds of thousands of distinct CDR3 sequences, 8% to 10% occurring once; the ten biggest clones make up around 6%. This clonotype was seen many times. The receptor was derived from a human donor who donated a stem cell graft to a child with acute lymphoblastic leukemia. The chain uses TRBV5-1 and TRBJ2-7, with a possible D match to TRBD1 (6 bases). Source: PBMCs from the stem cell graft donor, taken from the stem cell graft. The CDR3 is CASSLAPSPDSEQYF. Here the CDR3 DNA reads TGCGCCAGCAGCTTGGCGCCCAGCCCGGACAGCGAGCAGTACTTC.